This T cell receptor beta chain was sequenced in a study of beta chain features in type 1 diabetes. Cell sorting via CD45RO/CCR7/CD25/CD127/CD95/CD27 was performed to obtain CD4+ naive, central memory, regulatory and stem cell-like memory cells. This CDR3 has 14 amino acids. Germline V CDR1 and CDR2: SGHRS, YFSETQ. Trimming shortened V by 4 bases and J by 7 bases, and 18 bases separated the two germline ends. With respect to this clone: What it binds is not known.

All of the isolated RNA was reverse transcribed, so expressed TCRB transcripts were sequenced. Assay used: immunoSEQ multiplex PCR; TCRdb lists only in-frame clones, some missing. The data contain roughly 290,000 clones, approximately 8.1% of them singletons. Study observations and caveats: Naive, central memory and regulatory TCRB repertoires appeared more similar among patients than healthy donors. In all four CD4+ subsets, TCRB CDR3 length was significantly, moderately reduced in type 1 diabetes.

The rearrangement uses TRBV5-1 and TRBJ2-7, with D perhaps TRBD1 or TRBD2 (5 bases each). Source material: central memory CD4+ T cells from blood. The receptor comes from a woman aged 18-35 years in good health. Written as DNA, the CDR3 is TGCGCCAGCAGCGATCGACCAGGGTCGGGGGAGCAGTACGTC. It encodes CASSDRPGSGEQYV.